The clone carrying this T cell receptor beta chain was counted between two and nine times. The CDR3 runs to 16 residues. TCRdb reprocessed the 5' RACE reads via MiXCR and lists one record per CDR3 protein. Of some 440,000 distinct CDR3 sequences in the sample, approximately 24% were seen once. This sample is part of a study of identical twins. A further study also used this sample, focusing on T cells expressing NK-cell markers. According to that study: Repertoire data for TCR beta were derived from sorted T cells (CD3+CD56+NKG2C+, CD3+CD56+NKG2C- and CD3+CD56-NKG2C+).

The origin of this receptor is a woman between 18 and 29 years old in good health. The sequenced material came from CD4+ T cells sorted from blood. The rearrangement links TRBV21-1 to TRBJ2-1. TRBV21-1 is a recognized pseudogene. The CDR3 spells CASSKAPLSSYNEQFF. The DNA of the CDR3 is TGTGCCAGCAGCAAAGCGCCATTGAGCTCCTACAATGAGCAGTTCTTC.